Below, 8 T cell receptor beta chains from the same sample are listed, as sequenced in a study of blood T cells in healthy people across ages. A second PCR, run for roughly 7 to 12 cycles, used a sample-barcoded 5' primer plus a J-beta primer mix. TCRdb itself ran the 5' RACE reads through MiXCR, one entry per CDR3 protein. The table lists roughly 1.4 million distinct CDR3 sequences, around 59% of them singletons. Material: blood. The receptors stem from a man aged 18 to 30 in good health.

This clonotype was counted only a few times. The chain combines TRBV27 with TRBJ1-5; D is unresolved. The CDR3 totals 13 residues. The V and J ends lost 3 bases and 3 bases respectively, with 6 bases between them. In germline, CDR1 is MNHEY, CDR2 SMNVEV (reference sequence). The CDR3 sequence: CASSFGFNQPQHF. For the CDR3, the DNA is TGTGCCAGCAGTTTTGGGTTCAATCAGCCCCAGCATTTT.

CDR3 protein: CASSLDPRVSTDTQYF. The CDR3 DNA is TGTGCCAGCAGCTTAGATCCAAGGGTTAGCACAGATACGCAGTATTTT. The chain has TRBV11-2 and TRBJ2-3; D is uncertain. From germline, CDR1 is SGHAT and CDR2 FQNNGV. The CDR3 has 16 amino acids. Between the trimmed V and J ends, which lost 0 bases and 0 bases, there was a span of 10 bases.

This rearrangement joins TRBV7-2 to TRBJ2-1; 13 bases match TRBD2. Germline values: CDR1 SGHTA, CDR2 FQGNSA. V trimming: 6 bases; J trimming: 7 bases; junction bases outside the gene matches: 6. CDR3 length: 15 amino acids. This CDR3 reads CASRSTSGGANEQFF. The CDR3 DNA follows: TGTGCCAGCAGAAGTACTAGCGGGGGGGCAAATGAGCAGTTCTTC.

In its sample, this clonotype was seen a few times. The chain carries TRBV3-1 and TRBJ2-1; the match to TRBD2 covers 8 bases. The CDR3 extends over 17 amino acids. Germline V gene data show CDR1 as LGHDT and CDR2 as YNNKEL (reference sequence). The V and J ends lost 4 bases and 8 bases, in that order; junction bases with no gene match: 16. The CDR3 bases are TGTGCCAGCAGCCCGCCCGGGGTAGCGGGGAATATCCATGAGCAGTTCTTC. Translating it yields CASSPPGVAGNIHEQFF.

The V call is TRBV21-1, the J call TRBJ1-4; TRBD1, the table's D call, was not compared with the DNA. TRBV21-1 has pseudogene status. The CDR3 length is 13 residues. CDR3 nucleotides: TGTGCCAGCAGCGACGGGGGATTTGAAAAACTGTTTTTT. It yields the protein CASSDGGFEKLFF.

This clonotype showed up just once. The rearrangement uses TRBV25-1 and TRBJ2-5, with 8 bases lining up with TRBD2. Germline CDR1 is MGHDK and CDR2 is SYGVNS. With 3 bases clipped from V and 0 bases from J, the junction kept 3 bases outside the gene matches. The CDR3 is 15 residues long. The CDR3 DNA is TGTGCCAGCAGTGAGCCTAGCGGGTACCAAGAGACCCAGTACTTC. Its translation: CASSEPSGYQETQYF.

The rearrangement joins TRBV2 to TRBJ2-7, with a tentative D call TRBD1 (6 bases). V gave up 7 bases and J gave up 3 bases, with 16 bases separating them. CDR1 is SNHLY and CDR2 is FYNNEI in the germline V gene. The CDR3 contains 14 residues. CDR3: CASNSDRDIYEQYF. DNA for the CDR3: TGTGCCAGCAATTCGGACAGAGATATCTACGAGCAGTACTTC.

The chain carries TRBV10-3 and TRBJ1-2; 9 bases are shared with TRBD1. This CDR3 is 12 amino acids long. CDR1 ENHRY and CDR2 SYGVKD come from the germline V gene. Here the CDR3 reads CAQRDRVYGYTF. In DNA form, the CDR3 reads TGTGCTCAACGGGACAGGGTTTATGGCTACACCTTC.